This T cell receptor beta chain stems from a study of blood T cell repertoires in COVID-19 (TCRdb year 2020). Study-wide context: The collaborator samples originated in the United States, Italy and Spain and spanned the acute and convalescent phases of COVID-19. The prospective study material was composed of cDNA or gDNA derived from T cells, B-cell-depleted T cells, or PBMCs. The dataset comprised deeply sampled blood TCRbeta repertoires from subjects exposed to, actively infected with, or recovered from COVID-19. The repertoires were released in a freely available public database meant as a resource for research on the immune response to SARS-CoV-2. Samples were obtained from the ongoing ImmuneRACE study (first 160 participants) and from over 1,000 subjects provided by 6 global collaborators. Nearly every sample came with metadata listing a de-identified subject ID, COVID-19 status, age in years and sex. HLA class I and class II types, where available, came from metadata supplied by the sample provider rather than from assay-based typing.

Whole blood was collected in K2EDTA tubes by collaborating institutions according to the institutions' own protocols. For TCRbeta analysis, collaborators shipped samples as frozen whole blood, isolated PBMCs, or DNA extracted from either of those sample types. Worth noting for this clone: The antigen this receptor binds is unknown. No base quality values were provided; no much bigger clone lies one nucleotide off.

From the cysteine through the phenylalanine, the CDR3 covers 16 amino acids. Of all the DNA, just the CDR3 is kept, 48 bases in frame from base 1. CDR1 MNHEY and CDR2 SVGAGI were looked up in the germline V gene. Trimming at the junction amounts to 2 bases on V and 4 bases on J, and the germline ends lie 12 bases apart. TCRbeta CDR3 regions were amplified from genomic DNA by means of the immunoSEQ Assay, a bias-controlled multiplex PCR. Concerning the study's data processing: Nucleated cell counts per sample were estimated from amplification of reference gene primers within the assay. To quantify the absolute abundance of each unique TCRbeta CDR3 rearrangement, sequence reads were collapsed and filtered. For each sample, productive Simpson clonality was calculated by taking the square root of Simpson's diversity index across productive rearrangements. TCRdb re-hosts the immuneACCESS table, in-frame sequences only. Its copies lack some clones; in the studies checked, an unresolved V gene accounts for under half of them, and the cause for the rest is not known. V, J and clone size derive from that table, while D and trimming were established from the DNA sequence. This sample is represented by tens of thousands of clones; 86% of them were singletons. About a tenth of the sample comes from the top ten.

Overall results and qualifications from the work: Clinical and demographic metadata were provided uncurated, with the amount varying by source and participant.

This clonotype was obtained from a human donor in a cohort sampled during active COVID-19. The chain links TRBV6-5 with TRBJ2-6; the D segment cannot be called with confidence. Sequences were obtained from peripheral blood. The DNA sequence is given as TGTGCCAGCAGTTACCAGGTGAGACCCGGGGCCAACGTCCTGACTTTC. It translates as CASSYQVRPGANVLTF.